Reported below is one TCR beta chain. The entry originates in a study of blood T cell repertoires in COVID-19. Methods used by the authors: The authors estimated nucleated cell counts from reference gene primer amplification. Clones were read by immunoSEQ multiplex PCR, and TCRdb kept only the in-frame ones, dropping some. V and J calls and clone size follow that table, whereas D and trimming were derived from the DNA. The sample shows 80,000 to 95,000 clones, 81% of them seen only once. The CDR3 runs 15 residues. Trimming pared 0 bases from V and 10 bases from J, leaving 18 bases between. Germline V gene lookup returns CDR1 MNHEY and CDR2 SVGAGI.

The V call is TRBV6-5, the J call TRBJ1-1; TRBD1 might be the D (6 bases). Sequenced: peripheral blood. This TCR was recovered from a man older than 75 with acute or convalescent COVID-19. CDR3 residues: CASSYSNRDNDRAFF. In nucleotides, the CDR3 is TGTGCCAGCAGTTACTCGAACAGGGACAACGATCGAGCTTTCTTT.